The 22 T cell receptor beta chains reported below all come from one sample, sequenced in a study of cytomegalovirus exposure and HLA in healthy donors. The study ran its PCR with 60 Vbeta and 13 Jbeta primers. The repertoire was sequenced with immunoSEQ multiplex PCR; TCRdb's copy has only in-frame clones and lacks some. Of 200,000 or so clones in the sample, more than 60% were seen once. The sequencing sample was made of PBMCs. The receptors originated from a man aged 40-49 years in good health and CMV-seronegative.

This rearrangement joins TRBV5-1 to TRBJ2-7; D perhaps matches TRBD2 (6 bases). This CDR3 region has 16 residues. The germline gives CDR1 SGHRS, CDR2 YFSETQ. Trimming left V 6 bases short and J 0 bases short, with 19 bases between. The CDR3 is CASTPQEGGGSYEQYF. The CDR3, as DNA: TGCGCCAGCACCCCTCAAGAGGGAGGCGGCTCCTACGAGCAGTACTTC.

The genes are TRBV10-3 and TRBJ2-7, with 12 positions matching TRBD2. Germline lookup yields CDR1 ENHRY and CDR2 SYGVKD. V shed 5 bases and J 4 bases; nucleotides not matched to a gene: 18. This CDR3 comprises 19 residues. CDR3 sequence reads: CAISPSTSGRGVGTYEQYF. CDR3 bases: TGTGCCATCAGTCCCTCGACTAGCGGGAGAGGGGTGGGAACTTACGAGCAGTACTTC.

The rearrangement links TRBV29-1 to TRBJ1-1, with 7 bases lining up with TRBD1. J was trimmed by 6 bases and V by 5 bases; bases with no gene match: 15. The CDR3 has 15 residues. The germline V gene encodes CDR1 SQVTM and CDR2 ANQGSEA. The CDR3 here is CSVLGTDREAAEAFF. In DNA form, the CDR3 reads TGCAGCGTTCTCGGGACCGACAGGGAAGCTGCTGAAGCTTTCTTT.

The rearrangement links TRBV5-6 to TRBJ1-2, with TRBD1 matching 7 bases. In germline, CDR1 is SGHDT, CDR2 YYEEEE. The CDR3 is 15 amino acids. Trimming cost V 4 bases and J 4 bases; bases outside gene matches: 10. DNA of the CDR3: TGTGCCAGCAGCCTAGAATCAGGGGGTAGCTATGGCTACACCTTC. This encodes CASSLESGGSYGYTF.

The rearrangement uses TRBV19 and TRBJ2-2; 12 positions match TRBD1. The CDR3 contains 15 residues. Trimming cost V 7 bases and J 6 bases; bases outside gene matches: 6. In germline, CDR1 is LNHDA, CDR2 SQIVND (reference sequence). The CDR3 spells CASIMGQGAAGELFF. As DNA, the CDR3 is TGTGCCAGTATTATGGGACAGGGGGCCGCCGGGGAGCTGTTTTTT.

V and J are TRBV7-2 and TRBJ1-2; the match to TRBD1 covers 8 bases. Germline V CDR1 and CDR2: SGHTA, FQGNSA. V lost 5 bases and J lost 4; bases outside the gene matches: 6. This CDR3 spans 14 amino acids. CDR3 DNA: TGTGCCAGCAGCCCAGACAGGGGTGGCTATGGCTACACCTTC. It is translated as CASSPDRGGYGYTF.

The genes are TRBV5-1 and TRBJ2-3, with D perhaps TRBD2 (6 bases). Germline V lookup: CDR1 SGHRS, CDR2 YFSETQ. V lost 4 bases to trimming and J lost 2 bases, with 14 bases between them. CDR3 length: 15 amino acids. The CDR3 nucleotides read TGCGCCAGCAGCCATTGGACTACTTCCACAGATACGCAGTATTTT. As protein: CASSHWTTSTDTQYF.

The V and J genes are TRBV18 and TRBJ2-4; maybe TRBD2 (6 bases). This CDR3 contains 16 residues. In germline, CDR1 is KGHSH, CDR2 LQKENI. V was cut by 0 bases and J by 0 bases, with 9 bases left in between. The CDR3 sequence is CASSPPSGLAKNIQYF. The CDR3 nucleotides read TGTGCCAGCTCACCACCTAGCGGCCTAGCCAAAAACATTCAGTACTTC.

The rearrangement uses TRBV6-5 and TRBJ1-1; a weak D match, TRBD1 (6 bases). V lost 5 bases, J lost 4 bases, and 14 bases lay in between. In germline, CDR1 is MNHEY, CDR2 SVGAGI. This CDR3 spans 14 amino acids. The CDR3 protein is CASSHQQGSTEAFF. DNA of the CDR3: TGTGCCAGCAGTCACCAACAGGGAAGCACTGAAGCTTTCTTT.

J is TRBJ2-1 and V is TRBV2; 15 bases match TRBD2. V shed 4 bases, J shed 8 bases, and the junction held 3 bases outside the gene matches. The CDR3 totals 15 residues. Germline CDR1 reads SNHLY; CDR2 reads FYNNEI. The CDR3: CASSGGLAGGDEQFF. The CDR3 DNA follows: TGTGCCAGCAGTGGGGGACTAGCGGGAGGCGATGAGCAGTTCTTC.

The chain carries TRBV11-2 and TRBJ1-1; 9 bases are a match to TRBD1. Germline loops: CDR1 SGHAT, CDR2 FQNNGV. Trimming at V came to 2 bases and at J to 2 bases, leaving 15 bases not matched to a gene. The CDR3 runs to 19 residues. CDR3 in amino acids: CASSLYPTPGTGFNTEAFF. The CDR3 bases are TGTGCCAGCAGCTTATATCCCACCCCCGGGACAGGGTTCAACACTGAAGCTTTCTTT.

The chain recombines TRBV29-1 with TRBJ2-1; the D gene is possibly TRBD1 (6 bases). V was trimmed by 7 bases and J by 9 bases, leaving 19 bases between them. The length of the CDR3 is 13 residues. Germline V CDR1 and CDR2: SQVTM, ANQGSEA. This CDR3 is CSAAGTRDSEQFF. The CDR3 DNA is TGCAGCGCCGCCGGGACAAGGGATAGTGAGCAGTTCTTC.

CDR3 coding DNA: TGTGCCAGCAGCTTATTGGGGAGCCCGAACACTGAAGCTTTCTTT. Amino acids: CASSLLGSPNTEAFF. This rearrangement joins TRBV11-3 to TRBJ1-1; no firm D call. The CDR3 is 15 amino acids. The germline gives CDR1 SGHNT, CDR2 YENEEA. V gave up 2 bases and J gave up 1 base, with 11 bases separating them.

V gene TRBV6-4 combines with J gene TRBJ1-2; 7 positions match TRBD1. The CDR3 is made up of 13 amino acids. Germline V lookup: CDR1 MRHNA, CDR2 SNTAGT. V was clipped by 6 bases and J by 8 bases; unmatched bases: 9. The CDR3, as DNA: TGTGCCAGCAGGCGCGGGAGGGGGCACGGCTACACCTTC. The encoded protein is CASRRGRGHGYTF.

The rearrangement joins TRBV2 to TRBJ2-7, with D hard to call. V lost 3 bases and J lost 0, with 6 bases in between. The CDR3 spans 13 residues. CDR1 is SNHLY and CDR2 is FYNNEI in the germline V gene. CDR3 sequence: CASSEVASYEQYF. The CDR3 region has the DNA TGTGCCAGCAGTGAGGTGGCCTCCTACGAGCAGTACTTC.

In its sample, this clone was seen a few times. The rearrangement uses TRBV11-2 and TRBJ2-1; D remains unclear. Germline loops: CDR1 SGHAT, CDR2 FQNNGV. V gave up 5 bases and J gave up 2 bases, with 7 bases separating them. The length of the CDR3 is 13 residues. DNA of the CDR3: TGTGCCAGCAGCCCGGCGGCCTACAATGAGCAGTTCTTC. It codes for CASSPAAYNEQFF.

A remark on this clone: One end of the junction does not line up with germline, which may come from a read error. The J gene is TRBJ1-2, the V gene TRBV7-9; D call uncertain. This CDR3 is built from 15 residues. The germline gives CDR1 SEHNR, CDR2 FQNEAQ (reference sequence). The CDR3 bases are TGTTCCAGCAGCTTAGCCATCGGTCTGAACTATGGCTACACCTTC. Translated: CSSSLAIGLNYGYTF. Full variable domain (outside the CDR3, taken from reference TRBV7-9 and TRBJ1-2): DTGVSQNPRHKITKRGQNVTFRCDPISEHNRLYWYRQTLGQGPEFLTYFQNEAQLEKSRLLSDRFSAERPKGSFSTLEIQRTEQGDSAMYLCSSSLAIGLNYGYTFGSGTRLTVV.

The CDR3 region has the DNA TGTGCCAGCAGCTTGGGAGACGGGTCCTACGAGCAGTACTTC. Its protein is CASSLGDGSYEQYF. This chain links TRBV5-4 with TRBJ2-7, with D uncertain. The CDR3 spans 14 residues. Trimming removed 0 bases from V and 1 base from J, with 8 bases in between. CDR1 SGHNT and CDR2 YYREEE come from the germline V gene (reference sequence). Supplemented by reference TRBV5-4 and TRBJ2-7, the full variable domain reads ETGVTQSPTHLIKTRGQQVTLRCSSQSGHNTVSWYQQALGQGPQFIFQYYREEENGRGNFPPRFSGLQFPNYSSELNVNALELDDSALYLCASSLGDGSYEQYFGPGTRLTVT.

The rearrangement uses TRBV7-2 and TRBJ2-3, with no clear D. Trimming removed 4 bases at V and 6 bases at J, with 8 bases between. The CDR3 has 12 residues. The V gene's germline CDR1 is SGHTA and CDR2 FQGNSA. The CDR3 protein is CASSSKTDTQYF. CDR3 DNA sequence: TGTGCCAGCAGCTCTAAGACTGATACGCAGTATTTT. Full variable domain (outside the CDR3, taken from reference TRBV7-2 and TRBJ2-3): GAGVSQSPSNKVTEKGKDVELRCDPISGHTALYWYRQSLGQGLEFLIYFQGNSAPDKSGLPSDRFSAERTGGSVSTLTIQRTQQEDSAVYLCASSSKTDTQYFGPGTRLTVL.

The CDR3 bases are TGTGCCAGCAGAGTCACAGGGAACACTGAAGCTTTCTTT. Translated: CASRVTGNTEAFF. This sequence joins TRBV6-1 and TRBJ1-1, with a weak D call TRBD1 (5 bases). CDR1 is MNHNS, CDR2 SASEGT, per germline. Trimming pared 6 bases from V and 1 base from J, leaving 9 bases between. The length of the CDR3 is 13 residues.

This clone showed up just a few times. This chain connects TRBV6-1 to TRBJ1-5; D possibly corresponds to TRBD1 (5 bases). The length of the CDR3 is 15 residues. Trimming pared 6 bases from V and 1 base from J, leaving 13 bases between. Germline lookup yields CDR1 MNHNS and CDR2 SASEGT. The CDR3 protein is CASRDAGRSNQPQHF. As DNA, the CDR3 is TGTGCCAGCAGAGACGCGGGACGAAGCAATCAGCCCCAGCATTTT.

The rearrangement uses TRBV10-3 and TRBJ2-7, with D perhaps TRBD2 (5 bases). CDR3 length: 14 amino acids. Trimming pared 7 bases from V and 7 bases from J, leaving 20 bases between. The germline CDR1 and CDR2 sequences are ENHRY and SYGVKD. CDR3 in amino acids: CAITMTPGSREQYF. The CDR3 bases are TGTGCCATCACTATGACCCCTGGGAGTCGTGAGCAGTACTTC.